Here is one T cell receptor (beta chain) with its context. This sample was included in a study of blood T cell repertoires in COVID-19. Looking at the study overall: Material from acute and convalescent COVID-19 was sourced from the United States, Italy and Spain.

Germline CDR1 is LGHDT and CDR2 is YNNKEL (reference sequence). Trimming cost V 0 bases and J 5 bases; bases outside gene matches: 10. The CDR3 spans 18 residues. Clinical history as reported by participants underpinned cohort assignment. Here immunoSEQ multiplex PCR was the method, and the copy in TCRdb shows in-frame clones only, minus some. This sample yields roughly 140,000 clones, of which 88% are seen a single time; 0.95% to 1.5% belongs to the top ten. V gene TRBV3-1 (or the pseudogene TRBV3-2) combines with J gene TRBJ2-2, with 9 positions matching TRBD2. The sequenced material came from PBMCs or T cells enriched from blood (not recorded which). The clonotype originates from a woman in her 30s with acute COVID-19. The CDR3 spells CASSQDRSAGGGTGELFF. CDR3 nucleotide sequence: TGTGCCAGCAGCCAAGATCGGTCGGCGGGAGGGGGGACCGGGGAGCTGTTTTTT.